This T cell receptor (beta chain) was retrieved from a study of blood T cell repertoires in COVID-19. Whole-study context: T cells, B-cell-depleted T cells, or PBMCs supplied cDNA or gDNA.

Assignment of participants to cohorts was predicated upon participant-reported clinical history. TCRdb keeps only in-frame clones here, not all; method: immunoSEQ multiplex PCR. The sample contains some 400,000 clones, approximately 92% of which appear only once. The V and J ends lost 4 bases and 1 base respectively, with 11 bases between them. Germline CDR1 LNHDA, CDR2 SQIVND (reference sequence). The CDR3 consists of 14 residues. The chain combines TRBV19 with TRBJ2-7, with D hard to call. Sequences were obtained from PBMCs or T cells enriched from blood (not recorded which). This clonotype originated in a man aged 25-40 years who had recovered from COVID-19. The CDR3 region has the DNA TGTGCCAGTAGTACGGAGATGTTTTCCTACGAGCAGTACTTC. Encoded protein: CASSTEMFSYEQYF.